The clone carrying this T cell receptor (beta chain) turned up a few times. Its antigen is currently unknown. The record originates from a study of cytomegalovirus exposure and HLA in healthy donors. General observations from the study: For cytomegalovirus status, the classifier reportedly gave diagnoses with high specificity and sensitivity. Productive status was seen about 90% or about 30% of the time for most TCR beta V segments in an earlier analysis.

PCR primers comprised 60 Vbeta and 13 Jbeta primers. Sequenced by immunoSEQ multiplex PCR; TCRdb stores in-frame clones only, minus some. The sample holds 80,000 to 100,000 clones; around 80% are singletons and the top ten take more than 1.4%. Sequenced input: PBMCs. The clonotype was recovered from a man aged 40-49 years in good health and CMV-seronegative.

The CDR3 DNA sequence: TGTGCCAGCAGCCTCGGGACTTCCACCTACAATGAGCAGTTCTTC. It codes for CASSLGTSTYNEQFF. The chain employs TRBV14 and TRBJ2-1; possibly TRBD2 for D (6 bases). Per the germline V gene, CDR1 is SGHDN and CDR2 is FVKESK. V dropped 4 bases and J dropped 2 bases, with 12 bases sitting between them. This CDR3 is built from 15 residues. The full variable domain, rest sourced from reference TRBV14 and TRBJ2-1, is EAGVTQFPSHSVIEKGQTVTLRCDPISGHDNLYWYRRVMGKEIKFLLHFVKESKQDESGMPNNRFLAERTGGTYSTLKVQPAELEDSGVYFCASSLGTSTYNEQFFGPGTRLTVL.